These 28 T cell receptor beta chains were sequenced from one sample in a study of T cells after yellow fever vaccination. TCRdb re-derived calls from the 5' RACE reads in MiXCR, one entry per CDR3 protein. The table includes over 300,000 distinct CDR3 sequences, around 3.6% detected once. Sample: PBMCs, taken on the day of the yellow fever booster vaccination. These receptors all come from a man aged 18 to 29 who received the YFV17D yellow fever vaccine.

The genes are TRBV6-1 and TRBJ2-3; 9 bases align to TRBD1. This CDR3 comprises 16 residues. CDR1 MNHNS and CDR2 SASEGT come from the germline V gene. Trimming at V came to 4 bases and at J to 6 bases, leaving 11 bases not matched to a gene. CDR3 sequence: CASSALRGQGIDTQYF. As DNA, the CDR3 is TGTGCCAGCAGTGCCCTTCGGGGACAGGGTATCGATACGCAGTATTTT.

For this clonotype: The junction differs from germline at one of its ends, possibly a read error. The chain links TRBV7-9 to TRBJ2-3; D is unclear. The CDR3 loop spans 14 amino acids. CDR1 and CDR2 from the germline V gene are SEHNR and FQNEAQ (reference sequence). CDR3 amino acids: CASSFGIRTVTQYF. CDR3 bases: TGTGCCAGCAGCTTCGGAATTCGCACAGTTACGCAGTATTTT.

CDR3 protein: CSAGRGGPSTDTQYF. In DNA form, the CDR3 reads TGCAGTGCTGGAAGGGGAGGACCAAGCACAGATACGCAGTATTTT. V gene TRBV20-1 combines with J gene TRBJ2-3; possibly TRBD2 for D (6 bases). This CDR3 contains 15 residues. Trimming removed 5 bases at V and 0 bases at J, with 15 bases between. Germline V gives CDR1 DFQATT, CDR2 SNEGSKA (reference sequence).

This clonotype was recorded many times. The rearrangement links TRBV20-1 to TRBJ1-2; no reliable D call. V was cut by 0 bases and J by 6 bases, with 8 bases left in between. Germline CDR1 and CDR2: DFQATT and SNEGSKA (reference sequence). The CDR3 runs 12 residues. For the CDR3, the DNA is TGCAGTGCTAGAGATTATAAGGATGGCTACACCTTC. The encoded protein is CSARDYKDGYTF.

The rearrangement uses TRBV12-3 or TRBV12-4 and TRBJ2-5; D possibly corresponds to TRBD2 (6 bases). This CDR3 contains 14 residues. V lost 8 bases and J 5 bases, leaving 18 bases between the germline ends. CDR3 loop: CASAWARRVETQYF. CDR3 in DNA: TGTGCCAGCGCCTGGGCTAGGAGGGTCGAGACCCAGTACTTC.

The sample holds a few counts of this clonotype. The chain couples TRBV13 to TRBJ2-2; tentatively, D is TRBD1 or TRBD2 (6 bases each). CDR3 length: 16 amino acids. The germline V gene encodes CDR1 PRHDT and CDR2 FYEKMQ (reference sequence). The V end lost 3 bases, the J end lost 0 bases, and 11 bases lay between the germline ends. This CDR3 is CASSFGGGTNTGELFF. The CDR3 DNA sequence: TGTGCCAGCAGCTTCGGGGGCGGGACGAACACCGGGGAGCTGTTTTTT. The full variable domain, completed using reference TRBV13 and TRBJ2-2, is AAGVIQSPRHLIKEKRETATLKCYPIPRHDTVYWYQQGPGQDPQFLISFYEKMQSDKGSIPDRFSAQQFSDYHSELNMSSLELGDSALYFCASSFGGGTNTGELFFGEGSRLTVL.

This clonotype showed up just a few times. The DNA of the CDR3 is TGCAGTGCCCGAGGACAGGTGAACACTGAAGCTTTCTTT. Its translation is CSARGQVNTEAFF. This chain connects TRBV20-1 to TRBJ1-1; 7 bases map to TRBD1. The CDR3 covers 13 residues. Germline V gene data show CDR1 as DFQATT and CDR2 as SNEGSKA (reference sequence). Unmatched junction bases numbered 4, after V lost 6 bases and J lost 0 bases.

This clonotype was detected only a few times. The rearrangement joins TRBV6-5 to TRBJ2-6; unclear D gene. This CDR3 spans 15 amino acids. Deletions cut 2 bases from V and 2 bases from J, with 7 bases between. Germline V gene sequence: CDR1 MNHEY, CDR2 SVGAGI. The CDR3 is CASSYGQAGANVLTF. For the CDR3, the DNA is TGTGCCAGCAGTTACGGGCAGGCTGGGGCCAACGTCCTGACTTTC.

The J gene is TRBJ2-7, the V gene TRBV5-6; perhaps TRBD2 as D (6 bases). This CDR3 is built from 14 residues. V was cut by 2 bases and J by 3 bases, with 12 bases left in between. Germline assignment: CDR1 SGHDT and CDR2 YYEEEE. The CDR3: CASSLGGRDYEQYV. CDR3 DNA sequence: TGTGCCAGCAGCTTAGGAGGGAGAGACTACGAGCAGTACGTC.

This clonotype was seen ten or more times. The chain couples TRBV11-1 to TRBJ2-1, with D possibly matching TRBD1 (6 bases). The germline V gene encodes CDR1 SGHAT and CDR2 FQDESV (reference sequence). This CDR3 has 12 residues. Trimming removed 5 bases at V and 8 bases at J, with 10 bases between. In DNA, the CDR3 is TGTGCCAGCAGCGTCAGGGGAGATGAGCAGTTCTTC. Amino acid sequence: CASSVRGDEQFF.

This chain links TRBV20-1 with TRBJ2-5; D possibly corresponds to TRBD1 (6 bases). Germline V lookup: CDR1 DFQATT, CDR2 SNEGSKA (reference sequence). V was shortened by 1 base and J by 5 bases, with 14 bases between the two germline ends. This CDR3 comprises 14 residues. In nucleotides, the CDR3 is TGCAGTGCTAGAGTCCGAGGGGGTTGGGAGACCCAGTACTTC. It is translated as CSARVRGGWETQYF.

This chain uses TRBV5-1 with TRBJ2-1, with D perhaps given as TRBD1 or TRBD2 (5 bases each). The CDR3 consists of 16 residues. Germline loops: CDR1 SGHRS, CDR2 YFSETQ. The V end was cut by 1 base, the J end by 5 bases, with 16 bases between. The CDR3 region is CASSLQDTGLNNEQFF. In nucleotides, the CDR3 is TGCGCCAGCAGCTTGCAAGACACGGGGCTAAACAATGAGCAGTTCTTC.

There are many counts of this clonotype. The chain joins TRBV4-1 to TRBJ2-3, with D hard to call. Germline CDR1 reads MGHRA; CDR2 reads YSYEKL. Between the trimmed V and J ends, which lost 4 bases and 0 bases, there was a span of 23 bases. This CDR3 is 19 amino acids long. The CDR3 bases are TGCGCCAGCAGCCTTACCTGGGGATTCTATAAATCTAGCACAGATACGCAGTATTTT. It encodes CASSLTWGFYKSSTDTQYF.

This clonotype was seen ten or more times. This sequence joins TRBV6-6 and TRBJ2-1; TRBD1 might be the D (5 bases). Looked up from germline, CDR1 is MNHNY and CDR2 is SVGAGI (reference sequence). With 6 bases removed from V and 3 bases from J, the gap between germline ends came to 18 bases. The CDR3 spans 16 residues. Here the CDR3 reads CASSKDQGFFYNEQFF. The CDR3 DNA is TGTGCCAGCAGCAAGGATCAGGGTTTCTTCTACAATGAGCAGTTCTTC.

This clonotype came up many times. V and J are TRBV2 and TRBJ2-7, with D possibly TRBD2 on 5 matching bases. This CDR3 is 15 amino acids long. V was trimmed by 2 bases and J by 3 bases, leaving 14 bases between them. Germline V gives CDR1 SNHLY, CDR2 FYNNEI. As DNA, the CDR3 is TGTGCCAGCAGTGAACAGGTTAGCGTGGGCTACGAGCAGTACTTC. It codes for CASSEQVSVGYEQYF.

This clonotype was seen only a few times. This chain links TRBV29-1 with TRBJ2-3; 12 positions match TRBD2. This CDR3 comprises 14 residues. The trim removed 7 bases at V and 1 base at J, leaving 3 bases unmatched. Germline CDR1 reads SQVTM; CDR2 reads ANQGSEA. The CDR3 protein is CSAGLAGRTDTQYF. In nucleotides, the CDR3 is TGCAGCGCTGGACTAGCGGGGCGCACAGATACGCAGTATTTT.

This clonotype came up a few times. V usage is TRBV14 and J usage is TRBJ2-3, with TRBD2 matching over 9 bases. The CDR3 runs 17 residues. Unmatched junction bases numbered 8, after V lost 4 bases and J lost 0 bases. CDR1 and CDR2 (germline): SGHDN, FVKESK. The CDR3 region is CASSPGLAYPSTDTQYF. The CDR3 DNA reads TGTGCCAGCAGCCCGGGACTAGCTTACCCTAGCACAGATACGCAGTATTTT. Full variable domain (outside the CDR3, taken from reference TRBV14 and TRBJ2-3): EAGVTQFPSHSVIEKGQTVTLRCDPISGHDNLYWYRRVMGKEIKFLLHFVKESKQDESGMPNNRFLAERTGGTYSTLKVQPAELEDSGVYFCASSPGLAYPSTDTQYFGPGTRLTVL.

The chain joins TRBV6-5 to TRBJ2-5; TRBD2 matches at 8 bases. V was pared by 0 bases and J by 5 bases, with 8 bases of the junction left unmatched. The CDR3 has 16 amino acids. CDR1 and CDR2 (germline): MNHEY, SVGAGI. CDR3 in amino acids: CASSYSSGGNGETQYF. CDR3 sequence (DNA): TGTGCCAGCAGTTACTCCTCGGGGGGGAACGGCGAGACCCAGTACTTC.

The rearrangement uses TRBV7-9 and TRBJ1-1; D is unclear. Per germline, CDR1 SEHNR and CDR2 FQNEAQ (reference sequence). Trimming removed 6 bases at V and 4 bases at J, with 21 bases between. The CDR3 spans 16 residues. The CDR3 sequence is CASSYPSRTAGTEAFF. In DNA, the CDR3 is TGTGCCAGCAGTTACCCCTCCCGAACAGCGGGCACTGAAGCTTTCTTT.

This clonotype was seen at least ten times. This sequence joins TRBV4-3 and TRBJ2-7, with TRBD1 identical over 7 bases. The CDR3 consists of 13 residues. The ends lost 5 bases at V and 4 bases at J; junction bases unmatched: 5. CDR1 and CDR2 from the germline V gene are LGHNA and YSLEER. The CDR3 DNA follows: TGCGCCAGCAGCTACGGACAGGTGTACGAGCAGTACTTC. This translates into CASSYGQVYEQYF.

This clonotype came up a few times. V is TRBV5-5 and J is TRBJ2-3; D gene uncertain. The CDR3 has 14 amino acids. Trimming removed 3 bases from V and 9 bases from J, with 17 bases in between. Germline CDR1 SGHKS, CDR2 YYEKEE (reference sequence). In DNA, the CDR3 is TGTGCCAGCAGCTCCGACTTGTACCAGACGACGCAGTATTTT. Encoded protein: CASSSDLYQTTQYF.

This clonotype has at least ten counts. The V gene is TRBV11-2, the J gene TRBJ1-1; the D gene is possibly TRBD1 (6 bases). Trimming cost V 4 bases and J 4 bases, with 19 bases left between them. In germline, CDR1 is SGHAT, CDR2 FQNNGV. CDR3 length: 16 amino acids. The CDR3 loop is CASSYGRAGVFTEAFF. DNA of the CDR3: TGTGCCAGCAGCTACGGGCGGGCAGGGGTGTTCACTGAAGCTTTCTTT. Drawing the rest from reference TRBV11-2 and TRBJ1-1, the complete variable domain is EAGVAQSPRYKIIEKRQSVAFWCNPISGHATLYWYQQILGQGPKLLIQFQNNGVVDDSQLPKDRFSAERLKGVDSTLKIQPAKLEDSAVYLCASSYGRAGVFTEAFFGQGTRLTVV.

This clonotype was counted between two and nine times. The chain combines TRBV18 with TRBJ2-7; no reliable D call. Germline CDR1 is KGHSH and CDR2 is LQKENI. The CDR3 length is 13 residues. The ends were cut back, 4 bases at V and 1 base at J, with 8 bases in the middle. This CDR3 reads CASSLAESYEQYF. In DNA form, the CDR3 reads TGTGCCAGCTCACTGGCAGAATCCTACGAGCAGTACTTC.

At least ten counts were recorded for this clonotype. The junction and the germline gene differ at one end; a read error may be behind it. The chain employs TRBV7-2 and TRBJ2-7; D is possibly TRBD1 (5 bases). The CDR3 totals 14 residues. Germline V gene data show CDR1 as SGHTA and CDR2 as FQGNSA. This chain's CDR3 is CASTLDRGSYEQYF. In nucleotides, the CDR3 is TGTGCCAGCACCTTAGACAGAGGCTCCTACGAGCAGTACTTC.

In this sample, this clonotype turned up a few times. J is TRBJ1-5 and V is TRBV5-1; possible D gene TRBD1, 5 bases. The CDR3 has 15 amino acids. V lost 0 bases and J 4 bases, leaving 11 bases between the germline ends. The germline V gene has CDR1 SGHRS and CDR2 YFSETQ. Here the CDR3 reads CASSLGLGENQPQHF. The CDR3 nucleotides are TGCGCCAGCAGCTTGGGATTGGGGGAAAATCAGCCCCAGCATTTT. The variable domain in full, with the rest retrieved from reference TRBV5-1 and TRBJ1-5, is KAGVTQTPRYLIKTRGQQVTLSCSPISGHRSVSWYQQTPGQGLQFLFEYFSETQRNKGNFPGRFSGRQFSNSRSEMNVSTLELGDSALYLCASSLGLGENQPQHFGDGTRLSIL.

This clonotype has just a few counts. The chain has TRBV14 and TRBJ1-3, with D perhaps matching TRBD1 (5 bases). Germline CDR1 is SGHDN and CDR2 is FVKESK. Trimming took off 0 bases at V and 7 bases at J, with 10 bases between the two ends. The CDR3 is 14 amino acids. CDR3 amino acids: CASSQESRVNTIYF. CDR3 nucleotides: TGTGCCAGCAGCCAAGAAAGCAGGGTTAACACCATATATTTT.

The chain carries TRBV10-3 and TRBJ1-6; the D is unclear. The V gene's germline CDR1 is ENHRY and CDR2 SYGVKD. V dropped 0 bases and J dropped 10 bases, with 7 bases sitting between them. The CDR3 is 13 residues long. The DNA of the CDR3 is TGTGCCATCAGTGAGTCGGGGTGGTCACCCCTCCACTTT. Encoded protein: CAISESGWSPLHF.

This clonotype was detected only a few times. V and J are TRBV7-7 and TRBJ2-1, with 7 bases matching TRBD1. The germline CDR1 and CDR2 sequences are SSHAT and FNYEAQ (reference sequence). The V gene end was trimmed by 0 bases and the J gene end by 4 bases; junction bases not matched to a gene: 6. This CDR3 comprises 16 residues. The CDR3 reads CASSLAGQFNYNEQFF. CDR3 DNA: TGTGCCAGCAGCTTAGCGGGACAGTTTAATTACAATGAGCAGTTCTTC. Looking up the rest from reference TRBV7-7 and TRBJ2-1 gives the full variable domain: GAGVSQSPRYKVTKRGQDVTLRCDPISSHATLYWYQQALGQGPEFLTYFNYEAQPDKSGLPSDRFSAERPEGSISTLTIQRTEQRDSAMYRCASSLAGQFNYNEQFFGPGTRLTVL.